The clone carrying this TCR beta chain occurred many times. Its antigen remains unknown. Thyroid surgery took place with no prior treatment in any patient. These data originate in a study of metastatic and nonmetastatic thyroid tumors. Background on the study: The study looked at repertoires side by side in blood and in tumor or nodule tissue from malignant and benign thyroid patients. Study results and caveats: Compared with benign nodules, malignant thyroid tumors were reported to have significantly higher TCR beta diversity in both blood and tumor.

As originally analysed: CDR3 was compared across clinicopathological groups, and the resulting differences were used to build a distant-metastasis classifier for papillary thyroid cancer. TCRdb reprocessed the PCR reads via MiXCR. The V and J calls were determined by TCRdb, not by the authors. Altogether some 29,000 clones are present, approximately 7.4% being singletons, with the ten largest covering around 45%. With V trimmed by 3 bases and J by 2 bases, 5 bases remained unmatched. The CDR3 has 15 residues. Germline CDR1 is SGHTA and CDR2 is FQGNSA. This sequence originates from a female donor with papillary thyroid cancer or a benign thyroid nodule (not recorded which). Some clones in this sample may be carry-over from other donors' samples. The gene calls are TRBV7-2 and TRBJ2-5; 8 bases align to TRBD2. Sequences were obtained from blood. The CDR3 DNA is TGTGCCAGCAGCTTTACTCGACTAGCGCAAGAGACCCAGTACTTC. Its translation: CASSFTRLAQETQYF.